This is a list of T cell receptor beta chains from one sample in a study of T cell responses to AZD1222 COVID-19 vaccine. TCRdb's copy holds only in-frame clones and misses some; the assay was immunoSEQ multiplex PCR. The sample carries around 180,000 clones, 90% to 95% recorded once. The sequenced sample was peripheral blood, obtained on day 0 of AZD1222 vaccination. The receptors were gathered from an adult in good health. Each CDR3 is given with its conserved first and last residue. The order of the fields is CDR3 protein, CDR3 DNA, D gene, V gene, J gene, clone size. A D gene is named only where the DNA matches it firmly. Size tells how often a clone was seen (once, few, many) or the class of an expanded clone, and some rows leave it out.

CASSTSGASSYNEQFF	TGTGCCAGCAGTACGAGCGGGGCTAGCTCCTACAATGAGCAGTTCTTC	TRBD2	TRBV27	TRBJ2-1	-
CASSPPQRSSYNEQFF	TGTGCCAGCTCACCACCCCAGCGGTCCTCCTACAATGAGCAGTTCTTC	-	TRBV18	TRBJ2-1	-
CAISRQGAYEQYF	TGTGCCATCAGCAGACAGGGGGCCTACGAGCAGTACTTC	TRBD1	TRBV10-3	TRBJ2-7	-
CASSLSGANVLTF	TGTGCCAGCAGTTTATCTGGGGCCAACGTCCTGACTTTC	-	TRBV28	TRBJ2-6	-
CASSRTASTDTQYF	TGTGCCAGTAGTAGGACGGCTAGCACAGATACGCAGTATTTT	-	TRBV19	TRBJ2-3	-
CASSPKTSTGTGVEQYF	TGCGCCAGCAGCCCAAAAACTTCTACCGGGACAGGGGTGGAGCAGTACTTC	TRBD1	TRBV5-1	TRBJ2-7	-
CSVLLYEQYF	TGCAGTGTCCTCCTCTACGAGCAGTACTTC	-	TRBV20-1	TRBJ2-7	-
CASSLKSEIGELFF	TGTGCCAGCAGTTTAAAATCGGAGATCGGGGAGCTGTTTTTT	-	TRBV28	TRBJ2-2	-
CATLGTGRHEKLFF	TGTGCCACCCTGGGGACAGGGCGGCATGAAAAACTGTTTTTT	TRBD1	TRBV28	TRBJ1-4	-
CASSGGDGRAVGQFF	TGTGCCAGCAGTGGGGGTGACGGGAGGGCCGTGGGGCAGTTCTTC	TRBD2	TRBV5-6	TRBJ2-1	-
CASSRRGSYPEAFF	TGTGCCAGCAGCCGCAGGGGGTCATATCCTGAAGCTTTCTTT	TRBD1	TRBV3-1/TRBV3-2	TRBJ1-1	-
CASSVVAGGHTGELFF	TGTGCCAGCAGCGTAGTAGCGGGAGGGCACACCGGGGAGCTGTTTTTT	TRBD2	TRBV9	TRBJ2-2	-
CASSQPGQGGFEQYF	TGTGCCAGCAGCCAACCGGGACAGGGGGGATTCGAGCAGTACTTC	TRBD1	TRBV3-1/TRBV3-2	TRBJ2-7	-
CASTISSTSGNTIYF	TGTGCCAGCACAATCAGTTCAACATCTGGAAACACCATATATTTT	-	TRBV6-5	TRBJ1-3	-
CASSQNIGLALHF	TGTGCCAGCAGCCAAAATATAGGTTTGGCCCTCCACTTT	-	TRBV4-2	TRBJ1-6	-
CASSPDGESTDTQYF	TGTGCCAGTAGTCCAGACGGGGAAAGCACAGATACGCAGTATTTT	-	TRBV19	TRBJ2-3	-
CASSLAHHAGMNTEAFF	TGTGCCAGCAGCTTAGCCCACCATGCGGGGATGAACACTGAAGCTTTCTTT	-	TRBV7-9	TRBJ1-1	-
CASSYRGHQQETQYF	TGTGCCAGCAGTTACCGGGGGCACCAACAAGAGACCCAGTACTTC	-	TRBV6-5	TRBJ2-5	-
CASSLASHEQYF	TGTGCCAGCAGCTTAGCATCCCACGAGCAGTACTTC	-	TRBV7-2	TRBJ2-7	-
CASSNPDRGTGELFF	TGTGCCAGCAGCAACCCCGACAGGGGGACCGGGGAGCTGTTTTTT	-	TRBV21-1	TRBJ2-2	-
CASSSGLAGGLADTQYF	TGCGCCAGCAGCTCGGGACTAGCGGGAGGTTTGGCAGATACGCAGTATTTT	TRBD2	TRBV5-1	TRBJ2-3	-
CASSARRWNTGELFF	TGTGCCAGCAGTGCCCGGAGATGGAACACCGGGGAGCTGTTTTTT	-	TRBV5-6	TRBJ2-2	-
CASSQSDRDGTEAFF	TGTGCCAGCAGCCAATCGGACAGGGATGGGACTGAAGCTTTCTTT	TRBD1	TRBV3-1/TRBV3-2	TRBJ1-1	once
CASSANVYEQYF	TGCGCCAGCAGTGCCAACGTCTACGAGCAGTACTTC	-	TRBV10-2	TRBJ2-7	-
CASRRDRGSFTKNQPQHF	TGTGCCAGCAGACGGGACAGGGGGTCCTTTACCAAGAATCAGCCCCAGCATTTT	TRBD1	TRBV28	TRBJ1-5	-
CASSLAEGSYGYTF	TGTGCCAGCAGCTTAGCCGAGGGGAGCTATGGCTACACCTTC	-	TRBV7-9	TRBJ1-2	-
CASSPRGLNYGYTF	TGTGCCAGCAGCCCGCGGGGACTTAACTATGGCTACACCTTC	-	TRBV5-5	TRBJ1-2	-
CATSPGTGHEKLFF	TGTGCCACCAGCCCCGGGACAGGGCACGAAAAACTGTTTTTT	TRBD1	TRBV15	TRBJ1-4	-
CASSQAARKETQYF	TGTGCCAGCAGCCAAGCGGCCAGGAAAGAGACCCAGTACTTC	-	TRBV3-1/TRBV3-2	TRBJ2-5	-
CASSQDRGNTEAFF	TGTGCCAGCAGCCAAGATCGAGGGAACACTGAAGCTTTCTTT	-	TRBV4-2	TRBJ1-1	-
CASSVVPAGDATGELFF	TGTGCCAGCAGCGTAGTTCCAGCGGGAGATGCGACCGGGGAGCTGTTTTTT	TRBD2	TRBV9	TRBJ2-2	-
CATSDLDYPYNEQFF	TGTGCCACCAGTGATCTGGACTACCCCTACAATGAGCAGTTCTTC	-	TRBV24-1	TRBJ2-1	-